This record covers a single TCR beta chain. In TCRdb, the 5' RACE reads were re-called with MiXCR into one record per CDR3 protein. The sample contains approximately 67,000 distinct CDR3 sequences, about a sixth of which appear only once. The data derive from a study of HIV-infected patients and healthy controls. The sequenced material came from CD4+ T cells from blood. This sequence originates from a human donor in good health.

CDR3 coding DNA: TGTGCCAGCTCACCACTTCCTCGGGCTAGGGGACTCTCCTACGAGCAGTACTTC. Translation gives CASSPLPRARGLSYEQYF. The V and J genes are TRBV18 and TRBJ2-7, with TRBD2 as a possible D gene (6 bases). This CDR3 spans 18 amino acids. The germline V gene encodes CDR1 KGHSH and CDR2 LQKENI. Trimming removed 1 base from V and 0 bases from J, with 19 bases in between.